This T cell receptor (beta chain) is drawn from a study of beta chain features in type 1 diabetes. Of the isolated RNA, all was reverse transcribed, and so the sequenced material was expressed TCRB transcripts. Clones were read by immunoSEQ multiplex PCR, and TCRdb kept only the in-frame ones, dropping some. The sample yields some 290,000 clones, around an eighth seen once. V was cut by 4 bases and J by 6 bases, with 12 bases left in between. The germline V gene has CDR1 MRHNA and CDR2 SNTAGT. The CDR3 has 14 amino acids. Study conclusions and caveats: In every one of the four CD4+ subsets, TCRB CDR3s were moderately but significantly shorter in Type 1 diabetes patients.

With regard to this clone: Its specificity is unknown.

The gene calls are TRBV6-4 and TRBJ2-2; D is perhaps TRBD2 (6 bases). Sequenced sample: naive CD4+ T cells from blood. This TCR was recovered from a man aged 30 to 45 with type 1 diabetes. CDR3 loop: CASSARGGSGELFF. For the CDR3, the DNA is TGTGCCAGCAGTGCGAGAGGAGGGTCCGGGGAGCTGTTTTTT.